The 10 T cell receptor beta chains reported below all come from one sample, sequenced in a study of early T cells in non-severe SARS-CoV-2 infection. Via MiXCR, TCRdb re-called the 5' RACE reads, giving one row per CDR3 protein. The table includes 65,000 to 75,000 distinct CDR3 sequences, roughly 4.5% detected once. Sequencing was performed on whole blood, taken at baseline. These TCRs come from an adult who was a healthcare worker with PCR-confirmed SARS-CoV-2 infection or an uninfected control (not recorded which). The donor label of this sample is uncertain.

The chain couples TRBV4-3 to TRBJ2-6; no clear D. CDR1 is LGHNA, CDR2 YSLEER, per germline. Trimming removed 0 bases from V and 2 bases from J, with 8 bases in between. The CDR3 has 16 residues. CDR3 in DNA: TGCGCCAGCAGCCAAGATCGTGGGGCTGGGGCCAACGTCCTGACTTTC. This gives the protein CASSQDRGAGANVLTF.

This clonotype appeared a few times. The J gene is TRBJ1-5, the V gene TRBV29-1; 10 nucleotides align to TRBD1. The length of the CDR3 is 13 residues. Germline V gene data show CDR1 as SQVTM and CDR2 as ANQGSEA. J was trimmed by 6 bases and V by 4 bases; bases with no gene match: 3. The CDR3 bases are TGCAGCGTTGGGACAGGGGGGACTCAGCCCCAGCATTTT. Translated: CSVGTGGTQPQHF.

The genes are TRBV19 and TRBJ1-2; no firm D call. CDR3 length: 13 amino acids. V was cut by 2 bases and J by 5 bases, with 9 bases left in between. CDR1 LNHDA and CDR2 SQIVND come from the germline V gene (reference sequence). As DNA, the CDR3 is TGTGCCAGTAGTATATCGGACGGGTATGGCTACACCTTC. This encodes CASSISDGYGYTF.

The chain carries TRBV12-3 or TRBV12-4 and TRBJ2-1; TRBD1 matches at 8 bases. V trimming: 3 bases; J trimming: 2 bases; junction bases outside the gene matches: 3. The CDR3 extends over 15 amino acids. CDR3 sequence reads: CASSLGGQAYNEQFF. The DNA of the CDR3 is TGTGCCAGCAGTTTGGGGGGACAGGCCTACAATGAGCAGTTCTTC.

This clonotype came up many times. CDR3 sequence: CATSRGRGNEQFF. The CDR3 DNA is TGTGCCACCAGCAGAGGGAGGGGCAATGAGCAGTTCTTC. The chain is built from TRBV15 and TRBJ2-1; TRBD2 might be the D (6 bases). Germline CDR1 LNHNV, CDR2 YYDKDF (reference sequence). The CDR3 extends over 13 amino acids. Deletions cut 1 base from V and 6 bases from J, with 7 bases between.

This clonotype came up a few times. The chain combines TRBV12-3 or TRBV12-4 with TRBJ1-2; D might be TRBD1 (5 bases). V lost 3 bases, J lost 7 bases, and 6 bases lay in between. The CDR3 spans 11 residues. The CDR3 DNA reads TGTGCCAGCAGTTTTGGGGGTGGCTACACCTTC. Encoded protein: CASSFGGGYTF.

The chain joins TRBV14 to TRBJ2-3; TRBD1 is a possible D gene (6 bases). CDR3 size: 17 residues. The germline CDR1 and CDR2 sequences are SGHDN and FVKESK. V lost 2 bases to trimming and J lost 3 bases, with 18 bases between them. CDR3 DNA sequence: TGTGCCAGCAGCCAAAGACCGGGACACCTTGGGACAGATACGCAGTATTTT. Translation gives CASSQRPGHLGTDTQYF.

In its sample, this clonotype was seen many times. The rearrangement joins TRBV6-5 to TRBJ2-3; TRBD2 aligns across 8 bases. With V trimmed by 2 bases and J by 0 bases, 1 base remained unmatched. The CDR3 extends over 15 amino acids. The germline gives CDR1 MNHEY, CDR2 SVGAGI. The DNA for the CDR3 is TGTGCCAGCAGTTACGCTAGCGGGAGCACAGATACGCAGTATTTT. It specifies CASSYASGSTDTQYF.

This clonotype was found many times. This sequence joins TRBV5-6 and TRBJ1-2; D is possibly TRBD1 (5 bases). The CDR3 consists of 12 residues. Germline V lookup: CDR1 SGHDT, CDR2 YYEEEE. V was trimmed by 1 base and J by 8 bases, leaving 9 bases between them. The CDR3 nucleotides read TGTGCCAGCAGCTTGCAGGGAATCGGCTACACCTTC. Translated, it gives CASSLQGIGYTF.

This clonotype has at least ten counts. The chain uses TRBV10-3 and TRBJ1-1; 7 bases line up with TRBD1. The germline V gene encodes CDR1 ENHRY and CDR2 SYGVKD. The J segment lost 0 bases and the V segment lost 6 bases, leaving 4 bases of the junction unmatched. The CDR3 contains 14 residues. In nucleotides, the CDR3 is TGTGCCATCAGAGCAGACAGGGTGAACACTGAAGCTTTCTTT. Translation: CAIRADRVNTEAFF.